Detailed here is one T cell receptor beta chain. As yet, its antigen is unknown. Cycle 7 day 1, cycle 4 day 1, and baseline were the timepoints at which blood was sampled. This sample was taken from a study of OX40 agonist ivuxolimab in advanced cancers. Regarding the study as a whole: Dosing at 0.1 to 3.0 mg/kg was accompanied by clonal expansion of CD4+ and CD8+ blood T cells by week 6.

The CDR3 totals 12 residues. Germline CDR1 and CDR2: SEHNR and FQNEAQ (reference sequence). Deletions cut 4 bases from V and 7 bases from J, with 8 bases between. Clones were sequenced by immunoSEQ multiplex PCR, and TCRdb holds only the in-frame ones, with some missing. The table records more than 80,000 clones, 75% to 95% of them present only once. The receptor's source is an adult with an advanced solid tumor such as melanoma, head and neck, liver or kidney cancer. The chain employs TRBV7-9 and TRBJ1-3; D uncertain. Specimen: CD4+ or CD8+ T cells sorted from blood, collected in a trial of the OX40 agonist ivuxolimab. As DNA, the CDR3 is TGTGCCAGCAGCTCCCCTCTGAACACCATATATTTT. Encoded protein: CASSSPLNTIYF.